This T cell receptor (beta chain) comes out of a study of neurological immune-mediated disorders. Study-wide findings and caveats: There were no CDR3 amino acid sequences shared by expanded clones across subjects, a result suggesting private repertoires in all groups. HTLV-1-associated myelopathy led in TCR clonal expansion, while multiple sclerosis ranked lowest, below healthy controls.

Every sequencing run generated over 180 million TCR-beta sequences from 15-18 subjects. TCRdb re-called the 5' RACE reads with MiXCR, one entry per CDR3 protein. The data show some 25,000 distinct CDR3 sequences, less than 15% seen once. The CDR3 runs to 18 residues. The trim removed 0 bases at V and 4 bases at J, leaving 11 bases unmatched. Per germline, CDR1 DFQATT and CDR2 SNEGSKA (reference sequence). Sample time point: technical triplicate 1. The sorted libraries were prepared using about 900,000 CD4+ or CD8+ T cells that had themselves been sorted. This clonotype was seen at least ten times. Antigen: not known.

The chain uses TRBV20-1 and TRBJ1-5; 11 bases map to TRBD1. The sample consisted of CD4+ T cells from blood. The origin of this receptor is a female donor with HTLV-1-associated myelopathy (HAM/TSP). The CDR3 DNA reads TGCAGTGCTAGAGAGGACAGGGGGCAAGGGTTGGGGAATCAGCCCCAGCATTTT. This sequence encodes CSAREDRGQGLGNQPQHF.